The present T cell receptor beta chain was sequenced within a study of blood T cell repertoires in COVID-19 (dated by TCRdb to about 2020). Concerning the study at large: Samples from collaborators originated in the United States, Italy and Spain and spanned both the acute and convalescent phases of COVID-19. The prospective study material was composed of cDNA or gDNA derived from T cells, B-cell-depleted T cells, or PBMCs. Deeply sampled blood TCRbeta repertoires from subjects exposed to, actively infected with, or recovered from COVID-19 were included in the dataset. The repertoires were released in a freely available public database intended as a resource for research on the immune response to SARS-CoV-2. Samples were obtained from the ongoing ImmuneRACE study (first 160 participants) and from 1,254 subjects provided by 6 global collaborators. The sample metadata nearly always contained a de-identified subject ID, COVID-19 status, age in years and sex. Where HLA class I and class II types were available, the types were taken from metadata supplied by the sample provider, not from assay-based typing. The paper as a whole reports these results and caveats: Clinical and demographic metadata were provided uncurated, with the amount varying by source and participant.

TCRbeta CDR3 regions were amplified from genomic DNA using the immunoSEQ Assay, a bias-controlled multiplex PCR. Regarding the original processing steps: The number of nucleated cells in each sample was estimated by amplification of reference gene primers within the assay. To quantify the absolute abundance of each unique TCRbeta CDR3 rearrangement, sequence reads were collapsed and filtered. For each sample, productive Simpson clonality was calculated as the square root of Simpson's diversity index over productive rearrangements. In TCRdb, the immuneACCESS table is reduced to in-frame sequences with V and J assigned. These tables do not hold every clone; where another copy was compared, an unresolved V gene accounts for under half, and the others remain unexplained. That table furnishes V, J and clone size, whereas the DNA furnished D and trimming. The sample table holds 300,000 to 350,000 clones, of which around 90% were seen once. The ten largest make up approximately 4% of the sample.

Counted from cysteine to phenylalanine, this CDR3 has 17 amino acids. The sequence is cut down to CDR3 DNA, 51 bases in frame from base 1. CDR1 and CDR2 (KGHSH, LQKENI) derive from the germline V gene. The trim is 1 base for V and 3 bases for J, with a gap of 18 bases between the germline ends. Enrolling through a virtual design, the prospective study's participants ranged in age from about 18 to 89 years and lived across approximately 25 United States geographic areas. In the prospective study, participants were assigned to cohorts based on the clinical history participants reported in a screening survey and a study questionnaire. Mobile phlebotomists in the prospective study collected whole blood, serum and a nasopharyngeal or oropharyngeal swab from every participant. Additional blood draws and questionnaires over an approximately 2-month period could optionally be provided by prospective study participants. Before DNA extraction, prospective study blood samples were shipped either frozen or at room temperature.

Note on this clone: The target of this receptor is not known. Base qualities are missing; no much larger clone stands one base away.

The sequencing sample was made of PBMCs or T cells enriched from blood (not recorded which). Recombination joined TRBV18 with TRBJ2-5, with TRBD2 perhaps the D gene, on 6 matching bases. The receptor comes from a woman between 18 and 29 years old with acute COVID-19. The CDR3 region reads CASSPRSAGPPEETQYF. At the DNA level, the sequence is TGTGCCAGCTCACCACGTTCAGCGGGTCCACCTGAAGAGACCCAGTACTTC.